What follows are 26 T cell receptor beta chains derived from one specimen sequenced in a study of human T cells and chemical hapten exposure. Regarding time point: patch test 3, about 24 weeks after DPC sensitization. Treatment defined: therapeutic diphenylcyclopropenone sensitization with weekly scalp DPC. TCRdb used MiXCR to reprocess the RACE reads, holding one entry per CDR3 protein. The table includes about 160,000 distinct CDR3 sequences, about 27% detected once. Material: whole blood, obtained in connection with sensitization to the hapten diphenylcyclopropenone (DPC). Source of these receptors: a woman between 18 and 29 years old with alopecia areata. Some clones in this sample may be carry-over from other donors' samples.

This clonotype was observed a few times. The chain recombines TRBV3-1 with TRBJ1-1; no clear D gene. CDR3 length: 14 residues. Germline V gene data show CDR1 as LGHDT and CDR2 as YNNKEL (reference sequence). Trimming pared 1 base from V and 1 base from J, leaving 7 bases between. The CDR3 sequence: CASSQVRGNTEAFF. The DNA of the CDR3 is TGTGCCAGCAGCCAAGTTCGAGGGAACACTGAAGCTTTCTTT.

This clonotype came up a few times. The rearrangement links TRBV7-2 to TRBJ2-3; D ambiguous. Germline V gene lookup returns CDR1 SGHTA and CDR2 FQGNSA. The V end lost 5 bases, the J end lost 1 base, and 4 bases lay between the germline ends. This CDR3 has 12 residues. The CDR3: CASSMRTDTQYF. CDR3 sequence (DNA): TGTGCCAGCAGCATGCGCACAGATACGCAGTATTTT. Supplemented by reference TRBV7-2 and TRBJ2-3, the full variable domain reads GAGVSQSPSNKVTEKGKDVELRCDPISGHTALYWYRQSLGQGLEFLIYFQGNSAPDKSGLPSDRFSAERTGGSVSTLTIQRTQQEDSAVYLCASSMRTDTQYFGPGTRLTVL.

This clonotype was recorded a few times. The chain carries TRBV30 and TRBJ1-4; tentative D call: TRBD1 (5 bases). Trimming stripped 0 bases from V and 11 bases from J, with 13 bases between. The CDR3 has 13 residues. Germline CDR1 reads GTSNPN; CDR2 reads SVGIG (reference sequence). The CDR3 loop reads CAWSVQEAGKLFF. The CDR3 nucleotides read TGTGCCTGGAGTGTACAGGAGGCTGGGAAACTGTTTTTT.

The chain has TRBV5-1 and TRBJ2-7; maybe TRBD1 (5 bases). From germline, CDR1 is SGHRS and CDR2 YFSETQ. Trimming took 6 bases from V and 2 from J, leaving 15 bases between them. The CDR3 has 14 residues. The CDR3 nucleotides read TGCGCCAGCAAGGGGATTCTGACTGCCTACGAGCAGTACTTC. This translates into CASKGILTAYEQYF.

V gene TRBV29-1 combines with J gene TRBJ2-1; 7 bases fit TRBD2. The V segment lost 8 bases and the J segment 1 base; nucleotides outside the gene matches: 5. The CDR3 is 13 amino acids. Germline V gene data show CDR1 as SQVTM and CDR2 as ANQGSEA. The CDR3 is CSSRGVSYNEQFF. The CDR3 DNA is TGCAGCTCACGGGGGGTGTCCTACAATGAGCAGTTCTTC.

The chain links TRBV7-8 to TRBJ1-4, with 8 bases matching TRBD1. Per germline, CDR1 SGHVS and CDR2 FQNEAQ. The CDR3 extends over 15 amino acids. The V gene end was trimmed by 5 bases and the J gene end by 7 bases; junction bases not matched to a gene: 9. As DNA, the CDR3 is TGTGCCAGCAGCCGGACAGGGCGGGGTAGTGAAAAACTGTTTTTT. This codes for CASSRTGRGSEKLFF.

This clonotype was observed a handful of times. The chain carries TRBV9 and TRBJ1-6; D perhaps matches TRBD1 (6 bases). Germline assignment: CDR1 SGDLS and CDR2 YYNGEE. CDR3 length equals 14 residues. The V gene lost 0 bases and the J gene lost 10 bases, with 11 bases spanning the gap. The CDR3 bases are TGTGCCAGCAGCGTAGCTGGGGGCGGATCACCCCTCCACTTT. Residues: CASSVAGGGSPLHF.

The genes are TRBV6-2 or TRBV6-3 and TRBJ1-1, with TRBD1 matching over 8 bases. Per the germline V gene, CDR1 is MNHEY and CDR2 is SVGEGT. Losses at the gene ends were 1 base for V and 8 bases for J; bases not matched to a gene: 9. CDR3 length: 15 residues. CDR3 in amino acids: CASSYFRTGWWEAFF. In nucleotides, the CDR3 is TGTGCCAGCAGTTACTTCCGGACAGGGTGGTGGGAAGCTTTCTTT.

The chain recombines TRBV15 with TRBJ2-5; 8 bases match TRBD1. Trimming took 3 bases from V and 4 from J; bases not matched to a gene: 7. This CDR3 spans 15 amino acids. Germline V CDR1 and CDR2: LNHNV, YYDKDF (reference sequence). This CDR3 is CATSRAWTGTETQYF. CDR3 bases: TGTGCCACCAGCAGGGCCTGGACAGGGACAGAGACCCAGTACTTC.

A few counts support this clonotype. The CDR3 protein is CASSIGWFTGELFF. The DNA for the CDR3 is TGTGCCAGTAGTATAGGGTGGTTCACCGGGGAGCTGTTTTTT. The chain links TRBV19 to TRBJ2-2; D not certain. CDR3 length: 14 residues. Germline V lookup: CDR1 LNHDA, CDR2 SQIVND (reference sequence). V lost 1 base and J lost 4, with 7 bases in between.

CDR3 sequence: CASSEFPYEQYF. In nucleotides, the CDR3 is TGTGCCAGCAGTGAATTTCCCTACGAGCAGTACTTC. This chain joins TRBV6-1 and TRBJ2-7; D is uncertain. Germline CDR1 reads MNHNS; CDR2 reads SASEGT. There are 12 residues in the CDR3. Trimming removed 2 bases from V and 2 bases from J, with 4 bases in between.

The chain uses TRBV12-3 or TRBV12-4 and TRBJ2-3, with D perhaps TRBD2 (7 bases). V was shortened by 6 bases and J by 2 bases, with 12 bases between the two germline ends. There are 14 residues in the CDR3. This chain's CDR3 is CASSPAGATDTQYF. Here the CDR3 DNA reads TGTGCCAGCAGCCCCGCGGGGGCCACAGATACGCAGTATTTT.

This clonotype was picked up a small number of times. The gene calls are TRBV13 and TRBJ2-7, with TRBD2 matching over 7 bases. J was trimmed by 2 bases and V by 5 bases; bases with no gene match: 3. The CDR3 is 13 amino acids. The germline V gene has CDR1 PRHDT and CDR2 FYEKMQ (reference sequence). The CDR3 DNA sequence: TGTGCCAGCAGCCACCGGGGGGCCTACGAGCAGTACTTC. This gives the protein CASSHRGAYEQYF.

This clonotype was counted between two and nine times. The J gene is TRBJ2-4, the V gene TRBV9; D is unresolved. V lost 3 bases and J lost 0, with 13 bases in between. The CDR3 spans 16 residues. Per germline, CDR1 SGDLS and CDR2 YYNGEE. This chain's CDR3 is CASSADARGAKNIQYF. CDR3 coding DNA: TGTGCCAGCAGCGCGGACGCTAGAGGAGCCAAAAACATTCAGTACTTC.

The table lists this clonotype with a few counts. The chain joins TRBV7-2 to TRBJ1-1, with a tentative D call TRBD1 (5 bases). The CDR3 consists of 14 residues. V lost 1 base and J lost 4, with 10 bases in between. The V gene's germline CDR1 is SGHTA and CDR2 FQGNSA. CDR3 region: CASSLVGGGTEAFF. Here the CDR3 DNA reads TGTGCCAGCAGCTTAGTTGGGGGGGGCACTGAAGCTTTCTTT.

V gene TRBV18 combines with J gene TRBJ1-2; the match to TRBD1 covers 9 bases. Per germline, CDR1 KGHSH and CDR2 LQKENI. The CDR3 is 16 amino acids. The trim removed 2 bases at V and 5 bases at J, leaving 9 bases unmatched. In DNA form, the CDR3 reads TGTGCCAGCTCACCAACGAGACAGGGGGAGAGGTATGGCTACACCTTC. Translating it yields CASSPTRQGERYGYTF.

The chain uses TRBV20-1 and TRBJ1-6, with D maybe TRBD1 (5 bases). The CDR3 consists of 15 residues. Trimming cost V 3 bases and J 11 bases, with 20 bases left between them. CDR1 is DFQATT and CDR2 is SNEGSKA in the germline V gene (reference sequence). CDR3 in DNA: TGCAGTGCTAGGCCCAGGGTTAGGGAGGGGACACCCCTCCACTTT. Its protein is CSARPRVREGTPLHF.

V and J are TRBV10-3 and TRBJ1-4; D is unresolved. CDR3 length: 13 amino acids. V was cut by 6 bases and J by 0 bases, with 5 bases left in between. Germline loops: CDR1 ENHRY, CDR2 SYGVKD. The DNA of the CDR3 is TGTGCCATCAGGGCAGCAACTAATGAAAAACTGTTTTTT. Translated, it gives CAIRAATNEKLFF.

The chain recombines TRBV7-8 with TRBJ2-4; 7 nucleotides align to TRBD2. Trimming cost V 2 bases and J 0 bases; bases outside gene matches: 10. The germline V gene encodes CDR1 SGHVS and CDR2 FQNEAQ. The CDR3 contains 18 residues. CDR3 region: CASSLPTSPQLAKNIQYF. In DNA, the CDR3 is TGTGCCAGCAGCTTACCGACTAGCCCTCAACTAGCCAAAAACATTCAGTACTTC.

This clonotype was observed a few times. The chain recombines TRBV10-1 with TRBJ1-2, with a tentative D call TRBD1 (5 bases). The length of the CDR3 is 13 residues. Germline-derived CDR1 and CDR2 are WNHNN and SYGVQD (reference sequence). V was clipped by 0 bases and J by 3 bases, with 5 bases between them. CDR3 nucleotide sequence: TGCGCCAGCAGTGAGTCGACAGACTATGGCTACACCTTC. Encoded protein: CASSESTDYGYTF.

This chain uses TRBV6-2 or TRBV6-3 with TRBJ2-1; D is ambiguous. The germline gives CDR1 MNHEY, CDR2 SVGEGT. This CDR3 has 13 residues. The V and J ends lost 6 bases and 8 bases respectively, with 14 bases between them. CDR3 nucleotide sequence: TGTGCCAGCAGCCCGGTAGTTATAGATGAGCAGTTCTTC. As protein: CASSPVVIDEQFF.

This chain uses TRBV18 with TRBJ1-6; 7 nucleotides line up with TRBD1. This CDR3 region has 15 residues. Germline-derived CDR1 and CDR2 are KGHSH and LQKENI. V shed 4 bases, J shed 7 bases, and the junction held 7 bases outside the gene matches. The CDR3 region has the DNA TGTGCCAGCTCACAACGACAGGGTGAAAATTCACCCCTCCACTTT. It yields the protein CASSQRQGENSPLHF.

The CDR3: CASSQGPLAGRREQYF. The CDR3 DNA sequence: TGCGCCAGCAGCCAAGGACCTTTAGCGGGACGACGGGAGCAGTACTTC. The chain uses TRBV4-3 and TRBJ2-7; 8 nucleotides match TRBD2. V trimming: 1 base; J trimming: 7 bases; junction bases outside the gene matches: 12. The CDR3 contains 16 residues. Germline V lookup: CDR1 LGHNA, CDR2 YSLEER.

V gene TRBV20-1 combines with J gene TRBJ2-5, with 7 bases fitting TRBD1. Germline V gives CDR1 DFQATT, CDR2 SNEGSKA (reference sequence). This CDR3 has 12 residues. V lost 6 bases and J lost 5; bases outside the gene matches: 6. Here the CDR3 DNA reads TGCAGTGCGGGACAGCTGAGGGAGACCCAGTACTTC. Protein product: CSAGQLRETQYF.

The rearrangement links TRBV4-1 to TRBJ2-6, with D perhaps being TRBD1 or TRBD2 (5 bases each). Trimming shortened V by 0 bases and J by 3 bases, and 21 bases separated the two germline ends. Germline V CDR1 and CDR2: MGHRA, YSYEKL. The CDR3 contains 20 residues. This CDR3 is CASSQDQYGTDSFGANVLTF. CDR3 coding DNA: TGCGCCAGCAGCCAAGATCAGTACGGGACCGATTCTTTTGGGGCCAACGTCCTGACTTTC.

The chain is built from TRBV6-2 or TRBV6-3 and TRBJ2-6, with D uncertain. This CDR3 contains 14 residues. V shed 2 bases and J shed 3 bases, with 5 bases lying between them. Germline V gives CDR1 MNHEY, CDR2 SVGEGT. Here the CDR3 DNA reads TGTGCCAGCAGTTACGGCGGTGGGGCCAACGTCCTGACTTTC. As protein: CASSYGGGANVLTF.